This T cell receptor beta chain was documented in a study of blood T cell repertoires in COVID-19. Study-level information: Material from acute and convalescent COVID-19 was sourced from the United States, Italy and Spain. PBMCs, B-cell-depleted T cells, or T cells provided the cDNA or gDNA that made up the material.

Germline CDR1 reads SGHTA; CDR2 reads FQGNSA. The CDR3 totals 15 residues. V was clipped by 1 base and J by 0 bases, with 8 bases between them. Original data processing: Reference gene primer amplification in the assay estimated nucleated cell counts. Profiled with immunoSEQ multiplex PCR; TCRdb holds only in-frame clones, not every one. V, J and clone size reflect that table, while D and trimming were determined from the DNA. The data hold roughly 220,000 clones, with 85% to 90% observed a single time. J is TRBJ2-3 and V is TRBV7-2, with unresolved D. The sequence was obtained from a man older than 75 with acute or convalescent COVID-19. Sequenced input: peripheral blood. In nucleotides, the CDR3 is TGTGCCAGCAGCTTAGTGGGCTTGAGCACAGATACGCAGTATTTT. Its translation is CASSLVGLSTDTQYF.